Listed here are 25 T cell receptor beta chains from one sample, sequenced in a study of cytomegalovirus exposure and HLA in healthy donors. Primers: 60 Vbeta forward and 13 Jbeta reverse. The repertoire was sequenced with immunoSEQ multiplex PCR; TCRdb's copy has only in-frame clones and lacks some. The repertoire has some 110,000 clones, about 69% of them found once; the top ten carry around 1.3%. Sequences were obtained from PBMCs. Source of these receptors: a man aged 40-49 years in good health and CMV-seronegative.

The chain combines TRBV28 with TRBJ1-1; the D is unclear. The CDR3 runs to 15 residues. Trimming removed 10 bases at V and 6 bases at J, with 24 bases between. Germline V lookup: CDR1 MDHEN, CDR2 SYDVKM. The CDR3 DNA reads TGTGCCACCGAGTTTGATCAATCGGTAGTTTCTGAAGCTTTCTTT. This encodes CATEFDQSVVSEAFF.

The V gene is TRBV9, the J gene TRBJ1-1; possible D gene TRBD1, 5 bases. The V gene lost 4 bases and the J gene lost 5 bases, with 12 bases spanning the gap. The germline V gene has CDR1 SGDLS and CDR2 YYNGEE. The CDR3 extends over 13 amino acids. The CDR3, as DNA: TGTGCCAGCAGCAGGGAGGGGTCTACTGAAGCTTTCTTT. It encodes CASSREGSTEAFF.

The chain combines TRBV19 with TRBJ2-1, with 9 bases that match TRBD1. The CDR3 covers 18 residues. The junction had 11 bases not matched to a gene; V was cut back by 3 bases and J by 2 bases. Per the germline V gene, CDR1 is LNHDA and CDR2 is SQIVND (reference sequence). The CDR3 is CASSITAGQGFPYNEQFF. Here the CDR3 DNA reads TGTGCCAGTAGTATCACAGCGGGACAGGGTTTCCCCTACAATGAGCAGTTCTTC.

The J gene is TRBJ2-2, the V gene TRBV5-1; weak D call: TRBD1 (7 bases). Germline values: CDR1 SGHRS, CDR2 YFSETQ. This CDR3 has 15 amino acids. Trimming shortened V by 0 bases and J by 12 bases, and 18 bases separated the two germline ends. The CDR3 region is CASSLGDREVHQLFF. The CDR3 bases are TGCGCCAGCAGCTTGGGAGACAGGGAGGTACATCAGCTGTTTTTT.

The chain recombines TRBV4-1 with TRBJ2-5; the D gene is possibly TRBD2 (5 bases). With the DNA end fitting TRBJ2-7 better, the J assignment may be wrong. The length of the CDR3 is 14 residues. CDR1 is MGHRA, CDR2 YSYEKL, per germline. Here the CDR3 DNA reads TGCGCCAGCAGCCAAGCCCGGGGTACCTACGAGCAGTACTTC. Amino acids: CASSQARGTYEQYF.

V and J are TRBV14 and TRBJ2-1; 9 positions agree with TRBD1. Germline values: CDR1 SGHDN, CDR2 FVKESK. V lost 4 bases to trimming and J lost 6 bases; unmatched junction nucleotides: 10. The CDR3 sequence is 16 residues long. The CDR3: CASSLYRDREGNEQFF. In nucleotides, the CDR3 is TGTGCCAGCAGCCTTTACCGGGACAGGGAAGGCAATGAGCAGTTCTTC.

There are a few counts of this clone. The chain has TRBV19 and TRBJ2-5, with D unresolved. This CDR3 has 11 amino acids. Per the germline V gene, CDR1 is LNHDA and CDR2 is SQIVND (reference sequence). The V gene lost 6 bases and the J gene lost 5 bases, with 7 bases spanning the gap. For the CDR3, the DNA is TGTGCCAGTAGCCATCGGGAGACCCAGTACTTC. Translated, it gives CASSHRETQYF. Based on the CDR3 plus reference TRBV19 and TRBJ2-5, the full variable domain is DGGITQSPKYLFRKEGQNVTLSCEQNLNHDAMYWYRQDPGQGLRLIYYSQIVNDFQKGDIAEGYSVSREKKESFPLTVTSAQKNPTAFYLCASSHRETQYFGPGTRLLVL.

This rearrangement joins TRBV19 to TRBJ2-4; TRBD2 agrees at 10 bases. CDR3 length equals 17 residues. J was trimmed by 4 bases and V by 1 base; bases with no gene match: 7. Germline V gives CDR1 LNHDA, CDR2 SQIVND (reference sequence). In DNA, the CDR3 is TGTGCCAGTAGTATAGCTAGGAGCGGGAGGGGGAAAAACATTCAGTACTTC. This encodes CASSIARSGRGKNIQYF.

V is TRBV6-6 and J is TRBJ2-1, with TRBD1 identical over 10 bases. CDR1 is MNHNY and CDR2 is SVGAGI in the germline V gene (reference sequence). This CDR3 is 11 amino acids long. With 5 bases clipped from V and 14 bases from J, the junction kept 3 bases outside the gene matches. CDR3 sequence: CASSPGTGEFF. CDR3 nucleotides: TGTGCCAGCAGTCCCGGGACAGGGGAGTTCTTC.

The rearrangement joins TRBV6-5 to TRBJ2-5, with TRBD1 identical over 10 bases. There are 15 residues in the CDR3. In germline, CDR1 is MNHEY, CDR2 SVGAGI. Trimming cost V 6 bases and J 0 bases; bases outside gene matches: 4. CDR3 loop: CASSPDRGYQETQYF. The CDR3 DNA is TGTGCCAGCAGCCCGGACAGGGGGTACCAAGAGACCCAGTACTTC.

The V and J genes are TRBV6-1 and TRBJ1-6, with D maybe TRBD1 (6 bases). The CDR3 loop spans 12 amino acids. Germline assignment: CDR1 MNHNS and CDR2 SASEGT. The V and J ends lost 6 bases and 8 bases respectively, with 8 bases between them. CDR3 sequence (DNA): TGTGCCAGCAGGCCAGGGGATTCACCCCTCCACTTT. It yields the protein CASRPGDSPLHF.

A few counts support this clone. The chain employs TRBV10-1 and TRBJ2-7; 8 positions agree with TRBD1. The V gene's germline CDR1 is WNHNN and CDR2 SYGVQD (reference sequence). There are 12 residues in the CDR3. CDR3 amino acids: CGTPGTGYEQYF. DNA for the CDR3: TGCGGCACCCCCGGGACAGGTTACGAGCAGTACTTC.

J is TRBJ1-2 and V is TRBV28, with a tentative D call TRBD1 (6 bases). The V end was cut by 7 bases, the J end by 0 bases, with 12 bases between. Germline assignment: CDR1 MDHEN and CDR2 SYDVKM. This CDR3 contains 14 residues. CDR3 coding DNA: TGTGCCAGCAACGCCGGGACAACTAACTATGGCTACACCTTC. Protein: CASNAGTTNYGYTF.

The chain has TRBV6-5 and TRBJ1-6, with a weak D call TRBD1 (5 bases). There are 15 residues in the CDR3. From germline, CDR1 is MNHEY and CDR2 SVGAGI. With 0 bases removed from V and 8 bases from J, the gap between germline ends came to 11 bases. The CDR3 sequence is CASSYSAGRDSPLHF. The DNA of the CDR3 is TGTGCCAGCAGTTACTCAGCAGGGCGTGATTCACCCCTCCACTTT.

This clone has only one observation. The chain uses TRBV6-5 and TRBJ1-1; 9 nucleotides align to TRBD1. Germline CDR1 reads MNHEY; CDR2 reads SVGAGI. J gave up 1 base and V 5 bases, and 2 bases lay outside the gene matches. The CDR3 has 14 residues. The DNA of the CDR3 is TGTGCCAGCAGTGAGGACAGGGGGAACACTGAAGCTTTCTTT. Protein product: CASSEDRGNTEAFF.

CDR3 sequence: CASSIAGNGNEQFF. The CDR3 DNA is TGTGCCAGTAGTATAGCCGGGAACGGCAATGAGCAGTTCTTC. V gene TRBV19 combines with J gene TRBJ2-1, with D possibly TRBD2 on 5 matching bases. The CDR3 has 14 residues. V gave up 1 base and J gave up 6 bases, with 10 bases separating them. Germline V gene lookup returns CDR1 LNHDA and CDR2 SQIVND (reference sequence).

The chain has TRBV28 and TRBJ2-5; 8 positions agree with TRBD1. Germline CDR1 MDHEN, CDR2 SYDVKM. CDR3 length: 13 residues. After removal of 5 bases from V and 2 bases from J, the junction contained 1 base not matched to a gene. CDR3 loop: CASSRTGQETQYF. DNA for the CDR3: TGTGCCAGCAGTCGGACAGGGCAAGAGACCCAGTACTTC.

This rearrangement joins TRBV6-1 to TRBJ1-5; 7 bases are shared with TRBD1. The CDR3 extends over 15 amino acids. After removal of 5 bases from V and 4 bases from J, the junction contained 8 bases not matched to a gene. Germline V lookup: CDR1 MNHNS, CDR2 SASEGT. The CDR3 nucleotides are TGTGCCAGCAGTTCTCGGGACAGCCTAAATCAGCCCCAGCATTTT. The encoded protein is CASSSRDSLNQPQHF.

The V call is TRBV7-9, the J call TRBJ2-7; tentative D call: TRBD1 (7 bases). V dropped 7 bases and J dropped 7 bases, with 23 bases sitting between them. Germline loops: CDR1 SEHNR, CDR2 FQNEAQ (reference sequence). The CDR3 totals 15 residues. The CDR3, as DNA: TGTGCCAGCATCCAAGACAGGGACTTGTTATCTGAGCAGTACTTC. Translation: CASIQDRDLLSEQYF.

The chain has TRBV30 and TRBJ1-2; 8 bases match TRBD1. This CDR3 spans 13 amino acids. The germline CDR1 and CDR2 sequences are GTSNPN and SVGIG (reference sequence). V was clipped by 8 bases and J by 4 bases; unmatched bases: 9. CDR3 sequence: CAQNRDRPYGYTF. The CDR3, as DNA: TGTGCCCAGAACCGGGACAGGCCCTATGGCTACACCTTC. The entire variable domain, with the rest obtained from reference TRBV30 and TRBJ1-2, is as follows: SQTIHQWPATLVQPVGSPLSLECTVEGTSNPNLYWYRQAAGRGLQLLFYSVGIGQISSEVPQNLSASRPQDRQFILSSKKLLLSDSGFYLCAQNRDRPYGYTFGSGTRLTVV.

The chain uses TRBV9 and TRBJ2-3, with a tentative D call TRBD1 (6 bases). Germline lookup yields CDR1 SGDLS and CDR2 YYNGEE. The V end lost 2 bases, the J end lost 0 bases, and 13 bases lay between the germline ends. The CDR3 is made up of 16 amino acids. CDR3 region: CASSVRGGPSTDTQYF. The CDR3 DNA sequence: TGTGCCAGCAGCGTCCGTGGGGGCCCTAGCACAGATACGCAGTATTTT.

CDR3: CAWSVRGASGNTIYF. The CDR3 DNA is TGTGCCTGGAGTGTACGCGGGGCATCGGGAAACACCATATATTTT. The chain recombines TRBV30 with TRBJ1-3, with TRBD1 as a possible D gene (5 bases). Germline assignment: CDR1 GTSNPN and CDR2 SVGIG (reference sequence). Trimming took 0 bases from V and 4 from J, leaving 13 bases between them. The CDR3 runs 15 residues. The full variable domain, rest sourced from reference TRBV30 and TRBJ1-3, is SQTIHQWPATLVQPVGSPLSLECTVEGTSNPNLYWYRQAAGRGLQLLFYSVGIGQISSEVPQNLSASRPQDRQFILSSKKLLLSDSGFYLCAWSVRGASGNTIYFGEGSWLTVV.

As DNA, the CDR3 is TGTGCCAGCAGCGGGGGACAGGGGAGGGGGGGTGTCTACGAGCAGTACTTC. It yields the protein CASSGGQGRGGVYEQYF. The rearrangement joins TRBV7-9 to TRBJ2-7; 10 positions match TRBD1. Germline-derived CDR1 and CDR2 are SEHNR and FQNEAQ (reference sequence). The CDR3 spans 17 residues. The ends lost 5 bases at V and 3 bases at J; junction bases unmatched: 13.

In this sample, this clone turned up a few times. The rearrangement links TRBV5-1 to TRBJ2-3; 12 bases line up with TRBD2. Trimming cost V 3 bases and J 6 bases; bases outside gene matches: 8. The CDR3 spans 16 residues. Germline values: CDR1 SGHRS, CDR2 YFSETQ. The CDR3 loop is CASSSGRLAGGDTQYF. CDR3 nucleotide sequence: TGCGCCAGCAGCTCCGGACGGCTAGCGGGAGGGGATACGCAGTATTTT. The whole variable domain, filled in from reference TRBV5-1 and TRBJ2-3, reads KAGVTQTPRYLIKTRGQQVTLSCSPISGHRSVSWYQQTPGQGLQFLFEYFSETQRNKGNFPGRFSGRQFSNSRSEMNVSTLELGDSALYLCASSSGRLAGGDTQYFGPGTRLTVL.

V is TRBV7-6 and J is TRBJ2-2, with unresolved D. Trimming took 5 bases from V and 6 from J, leaving 10 bases between them. CDR3 length: 13 residues. Germline V CDR1 and CDR2: SGHVS, FNYEAQ. Here the CDR3 reads CASSRVESGELFF. In DNA form, the CDR3 reads TGTGCCAGCAGCCGGGTCGAGTCCGGGGAGCTGTTTTTT.